This is a list of T cell receptor beta chains from one sample in a study of beta chain features in type 1 diabetes. Clones were read by immunoSEQ multiplex PCR, and TCRdb kept only the in-frame ones, dropping some. Of about 700,000 clones in the sample, 10% to 15% were seen once. The sequencing input was naive CD4+ T cells from blood. The receptors originated from a man aged 18 to 29 with type 1 diabetes. Both conserved end residues are part of each CDR3. A D gene is named only where the DNA matches it firmly. Not all rows give a size; the values are once, few, many and, for expanded clones, a class.

abundance	v_gene	j_gene	d_gene	CDR3aa	CDR3nt
few	TRBV18	TRBJ1-1	NA	CASSPPLAEAFF	TGTGCCAGCTCACCACCATTAGCTGAAGCTTTCTTT
NA	TRBV4-2	TRBJ1-3	NA	CASSQDTTGFAGNTIYF	TGTGCCAGCAGCCAAGATACTACAGGGTTCGCTGGAAACACCATATATTTT
few	TRBV19	TRBJ2-1	NA	CATERGSGAGEQFF	TGTGCCACCGAGAGGGGGTCTGGGGCCGGTGAGCAGTTCTTC
few	TRBV6-1	TRBJ2-7	TRBD1	CASSEGQGGEQYF	TGTGCCAGCAGTGAGGGACAGGGGGGCGAGCAGTACTTC
few	TRBV9	TRBJ2-7	NA	CASSVSTGEQYF	TGTGCCAGCAGCGTAAGTACGGGCGAGCAGTACTTC
NA	TRBV28	TRBJ2-7	NA	CASRRIGTYEQYF	TGTGCCAGCAGACGAATCGGAACCTACGAGCAGTACTTC
few	TRBV7-3	TRBJ2-3	TRBD2	CASSLRGGLAGIKGTDTQYF	TGTGCCAGCAGCTTAAGGGGAGGACTAGCGGGGATAAAGGGCACAGATACGCAGTATTTT
NA	TRBV19	TRBJ1-5	NA	CASSMEAQPQHF	TGTGCCAGTAGTATGGAGGCTCAGCCCCAGCATTTT
NA	TRBV28	TRBJ2-7	NA	CASRTPSYEQYF	TGTGCCAGCAGGACACCTTCCTACGAGCAGTACTTC
NA	TRBV6-1	TRBJ1-2	NA	CASTFRTYGSYGYTF	TGTGCCAGCACCTTCAGAACCTACGGGAGCTATGGCTACACCTTC
NA	TRBV13	TRBJ2-7	TRBD1	CASSSQGAMYEQYF	TGTGCCAGCAGTTCACAGGGGGCAATGTACGAGCAGTACTTC
NA	TRBV7-6	TRBJ1-3	NA	CASSLSTGDTIYF	TGTGCCAGCAGCTTATCAACAGGTGACACCATATATTTT
NA	TRBV5-1	TRBJ1-4	TRBD1	CASSLGQGSEKLFF	TGCGCCAGCAGCTTGGGACAGGGGAGTGAAAAACTGTTTTTT
NA	TRBV30	TRBJ1-1	NA	CAWSVSGTVEAFF	TGTGCCTGGAGTGTTTCGGGAACTGTTGAAGCTTTCTTT
NA	TRBV11-2	TRBJ1-5	NA	CASSWDSNQPQHF	TGTGCCAGCAGCTGGGATAGCAATCAGCCCCAGCATTTT
NA	TRBV7-3	TRBJ2-7	NA	CASSLNAAGQSYEQYF	TGTGCCAGCAGCTTAAATGCGGCAGGGCAATCCTACGAGCAGTACTTC
few	TRBV5-1	TRBJ1-6	NA	CASGRSSYNSPLHF	TGCGCCAGCGGCAGGAGCTCCTATAATTCACCCCTCCACTTT
NA	TRBV28	TRBJ2-7	TRBD1	CASSTGGNTYEQYF	TGTGCCAGCAGCACAGGGGGAAACACCTACGAGCAGTACTTC
NA	TRBV30	TRBJ2-7	NA	CAWSLRVGVSYEQYF	TGTGCCTGGAGTTTAAGGGTTGGTGTGTCCTACGAGCAGTACTTC
few	TRBV30	TRBJ1-4	NA	CAWSPLFGALFF	TGTGCCTGGAGTCCCTTATTCGGGGCTCTGTTTTTT
NA	TRBV28	TRBJ1-2	NA	CASSSGTVNYGYTF	TGTGCCAGCAGTTCCGGGACTGTTAACTATGGCTACACCTTC
NA	TRBV5-1	TRBJ2-7	NA	CASSSVSGVYEQYF	TGCGCCAGCAGTTCCGTTTCTGGGGTCTACGAGCAGTACTTC
few	TRBV30	TRBJ1-4	NA	CAWSSGTGVGEKLFF	TGTGCCTGGAGTTCCGGGACCGGCGTAGGTGAAAAACTGTTTTTT
NA	TRBV5-6	TRBJ2-6	NA	CASTLLVTAPSSGANVLTF	TGTGCCAGCACCCTATTAGTGACAGCACCTTCCTCTGGGGCCAACGTCCTGACTTTC
NA	TRBV9	TRBJ2-1	TRBD2	CASAPGEGTVQFF	TGTGCCAGCGCCCCTGGGGAGGGTACGGTGCAGTTCTTC
NA	TRBV27	TRBJ2-7	NA	CASSSGGQGRYEQYF	TGTGCCAGCAGTTCCGGGGGGCAGGGGAGGTACGAGCAGTACTTC
few	TRBV9	TRBJ1-4	NA	CASSPRPEVKYEKLFF	TGTGCCAGCAGCCCAAGACCGGAAGTTAAATATGAAAAACTGTTTTTT
NA	TRBV5-1	TRBJ1-1	NA	CASSSRSGTKTEAFF	TGCGCCAGCAGCTCCCGTTCAGGGACAAAGACTGAAGCTTTCTTT
NA	TRBV30	TRBJ1-1	TRBD1	CAWTRTGAITEAFF	TGTGCCTGGACCCGGACAGGAGCGATCACTGAAGCTTTCTTT